Sequencing of this TCR beta chain was carried out in a study of cytomegalovirus exposure and HLA in healthy donors. The PCR was carried out with 60 Vbeta primers and 13 Jbeta primers. Here immunoSEQ multiplex PCR was the method, and the copy in TCRdb shows in-frame clones only, minus some. The specimen's table records 30,000 to 35,000 clones. Germline V lookup: CDR1 MDHEN, CDR2 SYDVKM. The CDR3 loop spans 13 amino acids. The V end lost 6 bases, the J end lost 7 bases, and 15 bases lay between the germline ends. The sequenced material came from PBMCs. V gene TRBV28 combines with J gene TRBJ2-5; TRBD2 is a possible D gene (6 bases). The receptor's source is a woman in her 40s in good health and CMV-seropositive. CDR3 amino acids: CASRLTGERTQYF. CDR3 in DNA: TGTGCCAGCAGACTGACGGGAGAGAGGACCCAGTACTTC.